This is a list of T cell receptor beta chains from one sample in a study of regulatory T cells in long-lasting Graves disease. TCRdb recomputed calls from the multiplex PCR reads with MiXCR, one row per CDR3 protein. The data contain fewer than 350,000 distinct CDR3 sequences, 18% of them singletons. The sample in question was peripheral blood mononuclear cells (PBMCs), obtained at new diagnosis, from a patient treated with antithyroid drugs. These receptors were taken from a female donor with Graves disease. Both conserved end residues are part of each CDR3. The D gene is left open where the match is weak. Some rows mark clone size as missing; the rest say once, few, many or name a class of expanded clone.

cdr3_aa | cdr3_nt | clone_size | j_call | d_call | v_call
CASSTTARSTYQYF | TGTGCCAGCAGTACGACAGCCAGATCTACATATCAGTACTTC | many | TRBJ2-7 | - | TRBV28
CASSGPGLERPDTQYF | TGTGCCAGTAGTGGCCCGGGACTAGAGCGTCCAGATACGCAGTATTTT | many | TRBJ2-3 | TRBD2 | TRBV19
CASSESRIAGGGDEQFF | TGCGCCAGCAGTGAGTCTCGAATAGCGGGAGGTGGGGATGAGCAGTTCTTC | many | TRBJ2-1 | TRBD2 | TRBV10-2
CSGWEVLYNEQFF | TGCAGCGGTTGGGAGGTGCTCTACAATGAGCAGTTCTTC | few | TRBJ2-1 | - | TRBV29-1
CASMGRPEINYGYTF | TGTGCCAGTATGGGCAGGCCGGAGATTAACTATGGCTACACCTTC | many | TRBJ1-2 | - | TRBV19
CASSPQTGTSGTGELFF | TGTGCCAGCAGCCCTCAAACCGGGACTAGCGGCACCGGGGAGCTGTTTTTT | many | TRBJ2-2 | TRBD2 | TRBV12-3/TRBV12-4
CASTPRDRGSDEQFF | TGTGCCAGTACCCCCCGGGACAGGGGCAGCGATGAGCAGTTCTTC | few | TRBJ2-1 | TRBD1 | TRBV19
CASRNREGNQPQHF | TGTGCCAGCCGGAACAGGGAAGGCAATCAGCCCCAGCATTTT | many | TRBJ1-5 | - | TRBV2
CASRLVTENTEAFF | TGTGCCAGCAGACTCGTAACGGAGAACACTGAAGCTTTCTTT | many | TRBJ1-1 | - | TRBV9
CSVEGSGGQETQYF | TGCAGCGTTGAAGGGAGTGGAGGGCAAGAGACCCAGTACTTC | many | TRBJ2-5 | - | TRBV29-1
CASTATGGRTEAFF | TGTGCCAGTACCGCGACCGGGGGGAGGACTGAAGCTTTCTTT | - | TRBJ1-1 | - | TRBV19
CSAREGREWMGYEQYF | TGCAGTGCTAGAGAAGGGAGAGAGTGGATGGGGTACGAGCAGTACTTC | many | TRBJ2-7 | - | TRBV20-1
CASSIVPGAPNTGELFF | TGTGCCAGTAGTATCGTCCCCGGGGCCCCTAACACCGGGGAGCTGTTTTTT | few | TRBJ2-2 | - | TRBV19
CASSQGPGGPQHF | TGTGCCAGCAGCCAAGGCCCCGGGGGGCCCCAGCATTTT | many | TRBJ1-5 | - | TRBV3-1
CSARPLGQGNYGYTF | TGCAGTGCTAGGCCCCTAGGACAGGGTAACTATGGCTACACCTTC | few | TRBJ1-2 | TRBD1 | TRBV20-1
CASSVQRDSGELFF | TGTGCCAGCAGTGTTCAGCGGGATAGCGGGGAGCTGTTTTTT | - | TRBJ2-2 | TRBD2 | TRBV27
CASSAVTGNEQFF | TGTGCCAGTAGCGCGGTAACGGGCAATGAGCAGTTCTTC | - | TRBJ2-1 | - | TRBV19
CASSQSDREETQYF | TGCGCCAGCAGCCAATCTGACAGAGAAGAGACCCAGTACTTC | many | TRBJ2-5 | - | TRBV4-1
CASRSSGTNTGELFF | TGTGCCAGCAGAAGTAGCGGGACGAACACCGGGGAGCTGTTTTTT | many | TRBJ2-2 | TRBD2 | TRBV2
CASSLTAHTEAFF | TGTGCCAGCAGCTTGACGGCGCACACTGAAGCTTTCTTT | - | TRBJ1-1 | - | TRBV5-5
CASSHQKPRTGELFF | TGCGCCAGCAGCCATCAGAAACCCCGCACCGGGGAGCTGTTTTTT | few | TRBJ2-2 | - | TRBV4-1
CSARGDSTQETQYF | TGCAGTGCTAGAGGGGACAGCACCCAAGAGACCCAGTACTTC | many | TRBJ2-5 | TRBD1 | TRBV20-1
CASSLGPGNSPLHF | TGTGCCAGCAGCCTTGGCCCGGGGAATTCACCCCTCCACTTT | many | TRBJ1-6 | - | TRBV7-2